The 13 T cell receptor beta chains presented below share a single source sample, sequenced in a study of shared clonotypes between healthy human individuals. Using immunoSEQ multiplex PCR, the repertoire was profiled, and TCRdb retains in-frame clones only, with some absent. The sample consists of over 2,000,000 clones, 90% to 95% of them appearing once. Cells designated naive CD8 were CD45RO-negative and were positively selected for CCR7, with terminally differentiated effector memory CD45RA+ cells excluded. The material sequenced was naive CD8+ T cells from PBMCs. Every receptor here comes from a man between 18 and 35 years old in good health. Some clones in this sample may be carry-over from other donors' samples.

J is TRBJ2-2 and V is TRBV28; 7 nucleotides line up with TRBD1. CDR3 length equals 15 residues. Germline lookup yields CDR1 MDHEN and CDR2 SYDVKM. Trimming cost V 3 bases and J 3 bases; bases outside gene matches: 4. Written as DNA, the CDR3 is TGTGCCAGCAGTTTCCACACAGGGGACACCGGGGAGCTGTTTTTT. It encodes CASSFHTGDTGELFF.

CDR3 DNA: TGTGCCAGCGGAGGGTTAAAGACCCAGTACTTC. It translates to CASGGLKTQYF. V is TRBV6-5 and J is TRBJ2-5, with a weak D call TRBD2 (6 bases). V lost 8 bases to trimming and J lost 6 bases, with 10 bases between them. Germline V gives CDR1 MNHEY, CDR2 SVGAGI. The CDR3 is 11 amino acids.

This clone occurred once. The rearrangement uses TRBV5-6 and TRBJ2-1, with D unresolved. CDR1 is SGHDT and CDR2 is YYEEEE in the germline V gene. V lost 2 bases and J 0 bases, leaving 6 bases between the germline ends. CDR3 length: 14 residues. The chain's CDR3 is CASSLDISYNEQFF. Written as DNA, the CDR3 is TGTGCCAGCAGCTTAGATATCTCCTACAATGAGCAGTTCTTC. The whole variable domain, filled in from reference TRBV5-6 and TRBJ2-1, reads DAGVTQSPTHLIKTRGQQVTLRCSPKSGHDTVSWYQQALGQGPQFIFQYYEEEERQRGNFPDRFSGHQFPNYSSELNVNALLLGDSALYLCASSLDISYNEQFFGPGTRLTVL.

The J gene is TRBJ2-4, the V gene TRBV28, with a tentative D call TRBD1 (6 bases). The CDR3 consists of 14 residues. The germline V gene has CDR1 MDHEN and CDR2 SYDVKM. The V end lost 7 bases, the J end lost 15 bases, and 25 bases lay between the germline ends. In DNA, the CDR3 is TGTGCCAGCAACCCGACCCCGGCAGGGGAAGGGTCGTACTTC. Encoded protein: CASNPTPAGEGSYF.

The V gene is TRBV7-9, the J gene TRBJ2-3, with D perhaps matching TRBD1 (6 bases). Trimming cost V 8 bases and J 6 bases, with 15 bases left between them. The CDR3 is 13 residues long. Germline CDR1 is SEHNR and CDR2 is FQNEAQ (reference sequence). CDR3 bases: TGTGCCAGCCGGCACAGGGTGTTGGATACGCAGTATTTT. As protein: CASRHRVLDTQYF.

The chain combines TRBV7-3 with TRBJ1-1; D might be TRBD1 (5 bases). The CDR3 extends over 15 amino acids. Germline V gene sequence: CDR1 SGHTA, CDR2 FQGTGA. V lost 4 bases to trimming and J lost 0 bases, with 12 bases between them. The CDR3 coding sequence is TGTGCCAGCAGCTCGACGGGGCCTATGAACACTGAAGCTTTCTTT. This translates into CASSSTGPMNTEAFF.

The chain carries TRBV10-3 and TRBJ1-2, with 7 bases identical to TRBD1. J was trimmed by 0 bases and V by 2 bases; bases with no gene match: 9. This CDR3 comprises 17 residues. Looked up from germline, CDR1 is ENHRY and CDR2 is SYGVKD. The CDR3 DNA sequence: TGTGCCATCAGTGAGGGGGGGGACAGTCTATCTAACTATGGCTACACCTTC. It codes for CAISEGGDSLSNYGYTF.

The chain couples TRBV7-6 to TRBJ1-5; TRBD1 matches at 9 bases. The germline V gene encodes CDR1 SGHVS and CDR2 FNYEAQ. This CDR3 has 15 residues. The V segment lost 5 bases and the J segment 9 bases; nucleotides outside the gene matches: 11. The CDR3 DNA reads as TGTGCCAGCAGCCCCCGTCCCGGGACAGGGCTGCCCCAGCATTTT. Protein: CASSPRPGTGLPQHF.

The CDR3 reads CASSLARQREQFF. For the CDR3, the DNA is TGTGCCAGCAGCTTAGCTAGACAGAGGGAGCAGTTCTTC. The genes are TRBV7-7 and TRBJ2-1, with TRBD1 as a possible D gene (5 bases). The V and J ends lost 0 bases and 10 bases respectively, with 10 bases between them. The CDR3 runs 13 residues. The germline gives CDR1 SSHAT, CDR2 FNYEAQ (reference sequence).

J is TRBJ1-1 and V is TRBV4-3, with 7 bases matching TRBD1. This CDR3 region has 13 residues. V gave up 4 bases and J gave up 6 bases; unmatched junction bases: 5. Looked up from germline, CDR1 is LGHNA and CDR2 is YSLEER. In DNA, the CDR3 is TGCGCCAGCAGCCTAGGACAGGCAGCTGAAGCTTTCTTT. This encodes CASSLGQAAEAFF.

The V call is TRBV29-1, the J call TRBJ1-4; maybe TRBD1 (5 bases). Germline-derived CDR1 and CDR2 are SQVTM and ANQGSEA. The CDR3 totals 11 residues. V lost 7 bases, J lost 8 bases, and 11 bases lay in between. The CDR3: CSGRRGEKLFF. The CDR3 nucleotides are TGCAGCGGCCGGCGGGGGGAAAAACTGTTTTTT.

This rearrangement joins TRBV6-8 to TRBJ1-1; D remains unclear. The CDR3 is made up of 13 amino acids. Trimming shortened V by 1 base and J by 1 base, and 4 bases separated the two germline ends. The germline V gene has CDR1 MNHGY and CDR2 SAAAGT. Here the CDR3 DNA reads TGTGCCAGCAGTTACTGGAAGAACACTGAAGCTTTCTTT. Amino acid sequence: CASSYWKNTEAFF.

The chain links TRBV7-2 to TRBJ1-2; 10 nucleotides agree with TRBD1. The junction had 14 bases not matched to a gene; V was cut back by 5 bases and J by 8 bases. In germline, CDR1 is SGHTA, CDR2 FQGNSA. The CDR3 loop spans 16 amino acids. The DNA of the CDR3 is TGTGCCAGCAGCACCCGGGACAGGGGAAGTGCTAGCGGCTACACCTTC. It yields the protein CASSTRDRGSASGYTF.